This passage covers 5 T cell receptor beta chains from one sample sequenced in a study of cytomegalovirus exposure and HLA in healthy donors. Primers included in the PCR were 60 Vbeta and 13 Jbeta primers. Libraries were prepared by immunoSEQ multiplex PCR; TCRdb keeps only in-frame clonotypes and omits some of them. The sample yields about 88,000 clones, 65% to 80% seen once. The sample was PBMCs. The receptors shown here come from a woman in her late teens or twenties in good health and CMV-seropositive.

The chain recombines TRBV12-5 with TRBJ2-5; 10 bases fit TRBD1. This CDR3 has 18 amino acids. Germline trimming cut 5 bases from V and 2 bases from J; bases unmatched to any gene: 14. Germline assignment: CDR1 LGHNT and CDR2 FRNRAP. The CDR3 spells CASGLTGGTGVLQETQYF. DNA of the CDR3: TGTGCTAGTGGTCTTACGGGCGGGACAGGGGTCCTTCAAGAGACCCAGTACTTC.

The chain couples TRBV4-2 to TRBJ1-2; TRBD1 matches at 7 bases. Germline-derived CDR1 and CDR2 are LGHNA and YNFKEQ. The J segment lost 6 bases and the V segment lost 4 bases, leaving 5 bases of the junction unmatched. The CDR3 runs to 13 residues. The CDR3 DNA reads as TGTGCCAGCAGCCCTCAGGGGGGAGATGGCTACACCTTC. It codes for CASSPQGGDGYTF.

The chain recombines TRBV10-3 with TRBJ2-5; weak D call: TRBD2 (5 bases). The CDR3 consists of 13 residues. V shed 6 bases and J shed 3 bases, with 11 bases lying between them. Germline CDR1 ENHRY, CDR2 SYGVKD. This CDR3 is CAISALAKETQYF. CDR3 sequence (DNA): TGTGCCATCAGCGCGCTAGCTAAAGAGACCCAGTACTTC.

The chain is built from TRBV7-2 and TRBJ1-4; weak D call: TRBD1 (5 bases). CDR1 and CDR2 (germline): SGHTA, FQGNSA. This CDR3 has 15 amino acids. V was clipped by 5 bases and J by 6 bases, with 16 bases between them. The CDR3 is CASSPSRQGDEKLFF. In DNA, the CDR3 is TGTGCCAGCAGCCCCTCACGGCAGGGCGATGAAAAACTGTTTTTT.

This chain's CDR3 is CASSPRDRSSYEQYF. The CDR3 coding sequence is TGTGCCAGCAGTCCGAGGGACAGAAGCTCCTACGAGCAGTACTTC. The chain recombines TRBV6-6 with TRBJ2-7, with TRBD1 matching 7 bases. The V segment lost 5 bases and the J segment 0 bases; nucleotides outside the gene matches: 7. The length of the CDR3 is 15 residues. Germline V gives CDR1 MNHNY, CDR2 SVGAGI (reference sequence).